This TCR beta chain was identified in a study of CD8+ T cells in alopecia areata. Study-level points and caveats: Scalp and blood retained many expanded lesional clones during tofacitinib.

A remark on this clone: The antigen is undetermined.

The V end lost 3 bases, the J end lost 5 bases, and 19 bases lay between the germline ends. Germline CDR1 is LGHNA and CDR2 is YSLEER. The CDR3 length is 16 residues. cDNA prepared by RNA extraction and subsequent reverse transcription served as the template for sequencing. The data were produced by immunoSEQ multiplex PCR, yet TCRdb's version contains in-frame clones alone and is incomplete. The table shows under 350,000 clones, with about 62% occurring only once. Treatment specified: oral pan-JAK inhibitor, 5-10 mg twice daily. V usage is TRBV4-3 and J usage is TRBJ2-5; D is perhaps TRBD2 (5 bases). The clonotype comes from a human donor with alopecia areata. The sample was CD4+ T cells sorted from blood, taken at week 24, from a patient treated with tofacitinib. CDR3 DNA: TGCGCCAGCAGCCATGGCGAGATGCAGCCGGGGGAGACCCAGTACTTC. It codes for CASSHGEMQPGETQYF.